This is a list of T cell receptor beta chains from one sample in a study of control samples from healthy donors and cancer patients. Data came from immunoSEQ multiplex PCR; TCRdb stores just in-frame clones and leaves some out. Among roughly 100,000 clones, 80% to 90% were seen once, and the ten largest hold 19%. Sequenced sample: PBMCs. Every receptor here comes from a man aged 60 to 69 with lung cancer. CDR3s include the opening cysteine and the closing phenylalanine or tryptophan. The order of the fields is clone size, V gene, D gene, J gene, CDR3 DNA, CDR3 protein. A D gene is named only where the DNA matches it firmly. Clone size, where shown, is once, few, many, or a class for clones that have expanded.

>-|TRBV24-1|-|TRBJ1-1
TGTGCCTCCCAAAATTCAAGGGGGATGACTTTCTTT
CASQNSRGMTFF
>-|TRBV6-5|TRBD1|TRBJ1-2
TGTGCCAGCAGTTATTTCGGACCGGGACAGGGGGCTAACACCTTC
CASSYFGPGQGANTF
>-|TRBV2|-|TRBJ1-5
TGTGCCACAGGGAGAAGCAATCAGCCCCAGCATTTT
CATGRSNQPQHF
>-|TRBV12-3/TRBV12-4|-|TRBJ2-5
TGTGCCAGCAGTTTGGGGACCCAAGCGACCCAGTACTTC
CASSLGTQATQYF
>-|TRBV25-1|-|TRBJ1-5
TGTGCCAGCAGTGAAGCCAGGGTCAATCAGCCCCAGCATTTT
CASSEARVNQPQHF
>-|TRBV7-9|-|TRBJ2-3
TGTGCCAGCCTAGGCACCCAGAAGTACACAGATACGCAGTATTTT
CASLGTQKYTDTQYF
>-|TRBV7-9|-|TRBJ2-1
TGTGCCAGCAGCGGGGGGCCAAGCTCCTACAATGAGCAGTTCTTC
CASSGGPSSYNEQFF
>once|TRBV9|-|TRBJ1-6
TGTGCCAGCAGCGTAGGGGGGGTTCTCAATTCACCCCTCCACTTT
CASSVGGVLNSPLHF
>-|TRBV13|TRBD1|TRBJ1-6
TGTGCCAGCAGTTCCGGGACAGCCAATTCACCCCTCCACTTT
CASSSGTANSPLHF
>-|TRBV4-2|-|TRBJ1-4
TGTGCCAGCAGCCATGCCCTCAGGGCAACTAATGAAAAACTGTTTTTT
CASSHALRATNEKLFF